The 28 T cell receptor beta chains listed next were all sequenced from one sample in a study of T cell changes during pregnancy in multiple sclerosis. Only in-frame clones appear in the TCRdb table, and some are missing; sequencing was by immunoSEQ multiplex PCR. The repertoire holds around 92,000 clones, 90% to 95% seen once, with about 0.98% in the top ten. The sample here was peripheral blood, taken after pregnancy. These receptor sequences come from a female donor with multiple sclerosis, enrolled in a pregnancy study.

The V and J genes are TRBV19 and TRBJ2-3; D call uncertain. The CDR3 is made up of 13 amino acids. The germline gives CDR1 LNHDA, CDR2 SQIVND (reference sequence). Trimming stripped 4 bases from V and 2 bases from J, with 7 bases between. This CDR3 is CASSRVLTDTQYF. CDR3 DNA sequence: TGTGCCAGTAGTAGAGTGCTCACAGATACGCAGTATTTT. Together with reference TRBV19 and TRBJ2-3, the CDR3 gives the full variable domain: DGGITQSPKYLFRKEGQNVTLSCEQNLNHDAMYWYRQDPGQGLRLIYYSQIVNDFQKGDIAEGYSVSREKKESFPLTVTSAQKNPTAFYLCASSRVLTDTQYFGPGTRLTVL.

This clone was observed once. This sequence joins TRBV10-3 and TRBJ2-3; D remains unclear. Germline CDR1 ENHRY, CDR2 SYGVKD. V was cut by 4 bases and J by 0 bases, with 5 bases left in between. This CDR3 region has 13 residues. For the CDR3, the DNA is TGTGCCATCAGTGGGCCTAGCACAGATACGCAGTATTTT. Amino acid sequence: CAISGPSTDTQYF.

The V gene is TRBV5-4, the J gene TRBJ1-1; tentative D call: TRBD1 (5 bases). This CDR3 region has 16 residues. V was cut by 0 bases and J by 7 bases, with 19 bases left in between. The V gene's germline CDR1 is SGHNT and CDR2 YYREEE (reference sequence). CDR3 amino acids: CASSLGVLGGLGEAFF. As DNA, the CDR3 is TGTGCCAGCAGCTTGGGGGTTTTGGGGGGTTTGGGTGAAGCTTTCTTT.

The CDR3 region is CASSLRRDGGELFF. DNA of the CDR3: TGTGCCAGCAGTTTACGGCGGGATGGCGGGGAGCTGTTTTTT. The chain employs TRBV27 and TRBJ2-2; tentatively, D is TRBD2 (6 bases). Trimming shortened V by 2 bases and J by 7 bases, and 11 bases separated the two germline ends. CDR3 length: 14 residues. Germline CDR1 and CDR2: MNHEY and SMNVEV (reference sequence).

This chain links TRBV29-1 with TRBJ2-3; 8 nucleotides match TRBD2. This CDR3 is built from 13 residues. Germline V lookup: CDR1 SQVTM, CDR2 ANQGSEA. V was pared by 6 bases and J by 14 bases, with 16 bases of the junction left unmatched. CDR3 in DNA: TGCAGCGTGGTGAGGGGGGCCGGGACTAGAGGGTATTTT. The encoded protein is CSVVRGAGTRGYF.

The CDR3 is CASSPGTAPGTEAFF. The DNA for the CDR3 is TGTGCCAGCAGCCCAGGGACAGCCCCGGGCACTGAAGCTTTCTTT. The V gene is TRBV5-5, the J gene TRBJ1-1, with 7 bases identical to TRBD1. V lost 4 bases, J lost 4 bases, and 10 bases stayed unmatched. Germline V gives CDR1 SGHKS, CDR2 YYEKEE (reference sequence). The CDR3 runs to 15 residues.

This clone is a singleton in its sample. The V and J genes are TRBV6-6 and TRBJ2-6; tentative D call: TRBD1 (6 bases). Germline values: CDR1 MNHNY, CDR2 SVGAGI (reference sequence). The CDR3 runs 16 residues. The V end lost 7 bases, the J end lost 0 bases, and 13 bases lay between the germline ends. The CDR3 DNA is TGTGCCAGCACCCCTAGGGGGAACTCTGGGGCCAACGTCCTGACTTTC. The encoded protein is CASTPRGNSGANVLTF.

The chain uses TRBV30 and TRBJ2-1; TRBD2 agrees at 8 bases. V lost 7 bases, J lost 0 bases, and 8 bases stayed unmatched. Per germline, CDR1 GTSNPN and CDR2 SVGIG (reference sequence). The CDR3 is 15 residues long. The DNA of the CDR3 is TGTGCCTCAAGCGGGAGCTCAAGCTCCTACAATGAGCAGTTCTTC. Translation gives CASSGSSSSYNEQFF.

The chain employs TRBV29-1 and TRBJ1-1, with TRBD1 matching over 8 bases. The CDR3 contains 14 residues. Germline loops: CDR1 SQVTM, CDR2 ANQGSEA. The V and J ends lost 8 bases and 0 bases, in that order; junction bases with no gene match: 8. DNA of the CDR3: TGCAGCATCGACAGGGGCGCTTTGAACACTGAAGCTTTCTTT. It is translated as CSIDRGALNTEAFF.

V usage is TRBV4-3 and J usage is TRBJ2-7; TRBD1 agrees at 12 bases. Germline assignment: CDR1 LGHNA and CDR2 YSLEER. This CDR3 has 16 amino acids. The ends lost 0 bases at V and 4 bases at J; junction bases unmatched: 4. The DNA of the CDR3 is TGCGCCAGCAGCCAAGAGGGACAGGGGGCTATTTACGAGCAGTACTTC. It encodes CASSQEGQGAIYEQYF.

This chain connects TRBV27 to TRBJ1-2; the D is unclear. Germline values: CDR1 MNHEY, CDR2 SMNVEV (reference sequence). The length of the CDR3 is 13 residues. Trimming pared 4 bases from V and 1 base from J, leaving 7 bases between. The CDR3 coding sequence is TGTGCCAGCAGTTCCCAGAATAACTATGGCTACACCTTC. It codes for CASSSQNNYGYTF.

The chain recombines TRBV19 with TRBJ1-1, with 8 nucleotides matching TRBD1. The CDR3 contains 14 residues. In germline, CDR1 is LNHDA, CDR2 SQIVND (reference sequence). Unmatched junction bases numbered 10, after V lost 7 bases and J lost 6 bases. DNA for the CDR3: TGTGCCAGTAAGGATCCGGACAGGGTTGCTGAAGCTTTCTTT. Translation gives CASKDPDRVAEAFF.

The sample holds one count of this clone. CDR3 amino acids: CASSLDSSHNEQFF. CDR3 in DNA: TGTGCCAGCAGTTTAGACAGTTCCCACAATGAGCAGTTCTTC. This chain uses TRBV27 with TRBJ2-1, with TRBD1 as a possible D gene (5 bases). V lost 2 bases to trimming and J lost 5 bases, with 10 bases between them. CDR1 is MNHEY, CDR2 SMNVEV, per germline (reference sequence). The CDR3 loop spans 14 amino acids.

The rearrangement uses TRBV10-3 and TRBJ2-1; 13 nucleotides agree with TRBD2. Trimming removed 2 bases from V and 5 bases from J; junction bases left unmatched: 6. The germline gives CDR1 ENHRY, CDR2 SYGVKD. The CDR3 is 17 amino acids. The CDR3 sequence: CAISEPPGLAGNNEQFF. CDR3 in DNA: TGTGCCATCAGTGAGCCGCCGGGACTAGCGGGGAACAATGAGCAGTTCTTC.

V is TRBV7-9 and J is TRBJ2-2; tentatively, D is TRBD2 (6 bases). V was clipped by 6 bases and J by 4 bases, with 9 bases between them. The CDR3 is 13 residues long. Per germline, CDR1 SEHNR and CDR2 FQNEAQ (reference sequence). The CDR3 here is CASRRDVTGELFF. As DNA, the CDR3 is TGTGCCAGCAGGCGGGACGTCACCGGGGAGCTGTTTTTT.

The chain is built from TRBV7-9 and TRBJ2-3, with 8 positions matching TRBD1. Germline V lookup: CDR1 SEHNR, CDR2 FQNEAQ (reference sequence). V lost 5 bases, J lost 3 bases, and 4 bases stayed unmatched. The CDR3 contains 14 residues. CDR3 coding DNA: TGTGCCAGCAGCCGGCAGGGGGCTACAGATACGCAGTATTTT. The encoded protein is CASSRQGATDTQYF.

The chain combines TRBV15 with TRBJ1-4, with 8 bases aligning to TRBD1. This CDR3 is 15 amino acids long. Germline CDR1 LNHNV, CDR2 YYDKDF (reference sequence). V dropped 1 base and J dropped 8; count of bases not matched to a gene: 6. CDR3 nucleotides: TGTGCCACCAGCAGAGGTCAGGGGGCAGGGGAAAAACTGTTTTTT. Protein: CATSRGQGAGEKLFF.

V usage is TRBV7-9 and J usage is TRBJ2-7; D unresolved. Per germline, CDR1 SEHNR and CDR2 FQNEAQ (reference sequence). The CDR3 covers 14 residues. V lost 6 bases to trimming and J lost 0 bases, with 12 bases between them. The CDR3 here is CASSSSEASYEQYF. In nucleotides, the CDR3 is TGTGCCAGCAGTTCGTCAGAGGCCTCCTACGAGCAGTACTTC.

The genes are TRBV7-3 and TRBJ2-2, with 9 nucleotides matching TRBD1. Looked up from germline, CDR1 is SGHTA and CDR2 is FQGTGA. This CDR3 has 17 residues. The junction had 14 bases not matched to a gene; V was cut back by 6 bases and J by 6 bases. The CDR3 reads CASSPSGWTGAAGELFF. CDR3 in DNA: TGTGCCAGCAGTCCATCAGGATGGACAGGGGCCGCCGGGGAGCTGTTTTTT. The whole variable domain, filled in from reference TRBV7-3 and TRBJ2-2, reads GAGVSQTPSNKVTEKGKYVELRCDPISGHTALYWYRQSLGQGPEFLIYFQGTGAADDSGLPNDRFFAVRPEGSVSTLKIQRTERGDSAVYLCASSPSGWTGAAGELFFGEGSRLTVL.

This clone came up once. The V gene is TRBV14, the J gene TRBJ2-7, with 10 bases matching TRBD2. The germline V gene has CDR1 SGHDN and CDR2 FVKESK. The CDR3 sequence is 17 residues long. The J segment lost 2 bases and the V segment lost 4 bases, leaving 11 bases of the junction unmatched. The CDR3 DNA reads TGTGCCAGCAGCCGCCTCGGACTAGCGGAGGGGCCCTACGAGCAGTACTTC. The encoded protein is CASSRLGLAEGPYEQYF.

This chain connects TRBV5-1 to TRBJ1-4; 10 bases map to TRBD1. The germline gives CDR1 SGHRS, CDR2 YFSETQ. The CDR3 runs 15 residues. J gave up 8 bases and V 3 bases, and 7 bases lay outside the gene matches. The CDR3 DNA reads as TGCGCCAGCAGCTGGACGGGACAGGGGACAGAAAAACTGTTTTTT. It yields the protein CASSWTGQGTEKLFF.

The chain carries TRBV6-5 and TRBJ2-2; tentatively, D is TRBD2 (6 bases). This CDR3 has 15 amino acids. The germline CDR1 and CDR2 sequences are MNHEY and SVGAGI. V was cut by 5 bases and J by 6 bases, with 16 bases left in between. The CDR3 DNA follows: TGTGCCAGCAGTCGGGACTCTAGAACCCCCGGGGAGCTGTTTTTT. Encoded protein: CASSRDSRTPGELFF.

Here the CDR3 reads CATSRVGRERDTQYF. CDR3 sequence (DNA): TGTGCCACCAGCAGAGTAGGGCGGGAAAGAGATACGCAGTATTTT. J is TRBJ2-3 and V is TRBV15; possibly TRBD2 for D (6 bases). The CDR3 has 15 amino acids. Looked up from germline, CDR1 is LNHNV and CDR2 is YYDKDF (reference sequence). The V end lost 1 base, the J end lost 5 bases, and 13 bases lay between the germline ends.

The rearrangement links TRBV13 to TRBJ2-1; the D gene is possibly TRBD1 (8 bases). The CDR3 is 14 residues long. V was pared by 3 bases and J by 5 bases, with 11 bases between. Germline V gene data show CDR1 as PRHDT and CDR2 as FYEKMQ (reference sequence). The CDR3 protein is CASSFTGGDNEQFF. CDR3 coding DNA: TGTGCCAGCAGCTTTACAGGGGGGGACAATGAGCAGTTCTTC. Variable domain in full (rest from reference TRBV13 and TRBJ2-1): AAGVIQSPRHLIKEKRETATLKCYPIPRHDTVYWYQQGPGQDPQFLISFYEKMQSDKGSIPDRFSAQQFSDYHSELNMSSLELGDSALYFCASSFTGGDNEQFFGPGTRLTVL.

The chain's CDR3 is CASSFRGGAGGPQDTQYF. The CDR3 DNA reads TGTGCCAGCAGTTTCCGGGGGGGTGCGGGAGGGCCACAAGATACGCAGTATTTT. This chain joins TRBV27 and TRBJ2-3; 9 nucleotides agree with TRBD2. Per the germline V gene, CDR1 is MNHEY and CDR2 is SMNVEV (reference sequence). V trimming: 3 bases; J trimming: 5 bases; junction bases outside the gene matches: 15. The CDR3 spans 18 residues.

The chain links TRBV2 to TRBJ2-7; D is perhaps TRBD1 (5 bases). Trimming pared 3 bases from V and 3 bases from J, leaving 12 bases between. The germline CDR1 and CDR2 sequences are SNHLY and FYNNEI. The CDR3 extends over 14 amino acids. This chain's CDR3 is CASSEQGKGYEQYF. The CDR3 nucleotides are TGTGCCAGCAGTGAGCAGGGTAAAGGCTACGAGCAGTACTTC.

The chain employs TRBV5-6 and TRBJ2-7; perhaps TRBD1 as D (5 bases). V was cut by 6 bases and J by 0 bases, with 13 bases left in between. CDR3 size: 14 residues. Per the germline V gene, CDR1 is SGHDT and CDR2 is YYEEEE. CDR3 region: CASKLADSSYEQYF. The CDR3 DNA reads as TGTGCCAGCAAGCTGGCAGACAGCTCCTACGAGCAGTACTTC.

V is TRBV28 and J is TRBJ2-7; D unclear. V lost 3 bases, J lost 6 bases, and 9 bases lay in between. Germline CDR1 is MDHEN and CDR2 is SYDVKM. This CDR3 has 12 amino acids. In DNA, the CDR3 is TGTGCCAGCAGTTTTTTGAGATCCGAGCAGTACTTC. Protein product: CASSFLRSEQYF.